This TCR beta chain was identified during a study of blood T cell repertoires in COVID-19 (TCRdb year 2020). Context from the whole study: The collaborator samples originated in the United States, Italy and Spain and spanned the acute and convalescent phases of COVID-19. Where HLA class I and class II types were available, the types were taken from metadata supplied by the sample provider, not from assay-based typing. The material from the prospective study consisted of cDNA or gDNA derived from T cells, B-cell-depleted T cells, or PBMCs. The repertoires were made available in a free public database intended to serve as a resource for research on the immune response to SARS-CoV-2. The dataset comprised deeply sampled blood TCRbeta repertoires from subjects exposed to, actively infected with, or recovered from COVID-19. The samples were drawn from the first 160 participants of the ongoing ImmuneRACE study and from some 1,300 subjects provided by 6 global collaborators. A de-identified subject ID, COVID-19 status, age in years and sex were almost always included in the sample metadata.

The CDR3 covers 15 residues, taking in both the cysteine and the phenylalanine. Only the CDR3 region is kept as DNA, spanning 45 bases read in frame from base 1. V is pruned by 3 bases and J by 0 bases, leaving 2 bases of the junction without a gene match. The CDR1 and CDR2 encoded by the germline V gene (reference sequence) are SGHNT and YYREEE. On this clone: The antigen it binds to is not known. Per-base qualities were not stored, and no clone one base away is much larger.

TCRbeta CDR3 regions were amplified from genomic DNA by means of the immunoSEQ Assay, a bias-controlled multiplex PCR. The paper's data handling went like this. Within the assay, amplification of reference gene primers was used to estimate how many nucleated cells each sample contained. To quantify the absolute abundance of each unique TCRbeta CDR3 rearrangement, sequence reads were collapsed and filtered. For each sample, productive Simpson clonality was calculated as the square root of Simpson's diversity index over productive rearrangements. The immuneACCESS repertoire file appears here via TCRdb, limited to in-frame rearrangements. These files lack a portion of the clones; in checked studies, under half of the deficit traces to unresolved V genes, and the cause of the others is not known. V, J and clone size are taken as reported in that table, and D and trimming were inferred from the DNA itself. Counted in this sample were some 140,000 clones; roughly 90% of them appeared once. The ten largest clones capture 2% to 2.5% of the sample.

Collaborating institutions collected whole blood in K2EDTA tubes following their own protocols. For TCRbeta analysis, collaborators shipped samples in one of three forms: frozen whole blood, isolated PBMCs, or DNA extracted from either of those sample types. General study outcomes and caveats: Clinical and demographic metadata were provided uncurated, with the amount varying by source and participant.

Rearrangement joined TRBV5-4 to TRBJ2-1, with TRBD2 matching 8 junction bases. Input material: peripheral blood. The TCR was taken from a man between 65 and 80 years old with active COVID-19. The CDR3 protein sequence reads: CASSSSGGSYNEQFF. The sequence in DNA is TGTGCCAGCAGCTCAAGCGGGGGCTCCTACAATGAGCAGTTCTTC.